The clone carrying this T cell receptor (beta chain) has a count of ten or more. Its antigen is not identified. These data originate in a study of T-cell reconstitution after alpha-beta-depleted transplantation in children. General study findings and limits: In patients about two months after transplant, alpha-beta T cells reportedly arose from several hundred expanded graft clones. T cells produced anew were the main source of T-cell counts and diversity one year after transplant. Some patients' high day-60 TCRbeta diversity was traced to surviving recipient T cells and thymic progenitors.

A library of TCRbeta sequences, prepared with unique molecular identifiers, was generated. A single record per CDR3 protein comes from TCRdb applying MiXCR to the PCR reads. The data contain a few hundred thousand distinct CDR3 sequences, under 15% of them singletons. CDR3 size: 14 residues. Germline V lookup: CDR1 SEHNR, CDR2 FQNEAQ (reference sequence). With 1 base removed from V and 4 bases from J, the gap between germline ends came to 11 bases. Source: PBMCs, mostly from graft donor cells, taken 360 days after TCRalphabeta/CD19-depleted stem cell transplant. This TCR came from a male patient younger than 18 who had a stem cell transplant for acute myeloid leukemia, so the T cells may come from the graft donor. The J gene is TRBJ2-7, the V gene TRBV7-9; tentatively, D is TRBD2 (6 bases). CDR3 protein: CASSLELGGYEQYF. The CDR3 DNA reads TGTGCCAGCAGCTTAGAACTAGGAGGGTACGAGCAGTACTTC.